This entry lists 23 T cell receptor beta chains sequenced from one sample in a study of blood T cell repertoires in COVID-19. Using immunoSEQ multiplex PCR, the repertoire was profiled, and TCRdb retains in-frame clones only, with some absent. The sample comprises some 260,000 clones, roughly 80% of which are singletons, and roughly 4% rests with the top ten. What was sequenced was PBMCs or T cells enriched from blood (not recorded which). These receptors were collected from a man aged 30 to 39 with acute COVID-19.

The chain carries TRBV6-4 and TRBJ2-3; no clear D. CDR1 and CDR2 (germline): MRHNA, SNTAGT. The length of the CDR3 is 11 residues. The V gene lost 2 bases and the J gene lost 8 bases, with 5 bases spanning the gap. The CDR3 is CASSDGGTQYF. CDR3 sequence (DNA): TGTGCCAGCAGTGACGGCGGTACGCAGTATTTT.

A few counts support this clone. The V and J genes are TRBV19 and TRBJ2-3; TRBD2 is a possible D gene (6 bases). Germline V lookup: CDR1 LNHDA, CDR2 SQIVND (reference sequence). This CDR3 has 14 residues. Trimming pared 3 bases from V and 2 bases from J, leaving 9 bases between. The chain's CDR3 is CASSIGLYTDTQYF. DNA of the CDR3: TGTGCCAGTAGTATCGGACTATACACAGATACGCAGTATTTT. The variable domain in full, completed from reference TRBV19 and TRBJ2-3, reads DGGITQSPKYLFRKEGQNVTLSCEQNLNHDAMYWYRQDPGQGLRLIYYSQIVNDFQKGDIAEGYSVSREKKESFPLTVTSAQKNPTAFYLCASSIGLYTDTQYFGPGTRLTVL.

The genes are TRBV21-1 and TRBJ2-1; TRBD1 is taken as the D call from the table, unchecked against the DNA. TRBV21-1 is classified as a pseudogene. The CDR3 has 17 residues. The CDR3 reads CASSKEGNRGRYNEQFF. CDR3 in DNA: TGTGCCAGCAGCAAAGAAGGGAACAGGGGTAGATACAATGAGCAGTTCTTC.

The chain employs TRBV4-1 and TRBJ1-6, with TRBD1 as a possible D gene (6 bases). This CDR3 has 15 amino acids. Between the trimmed V and J ends, which lost 4 bases and 8 bases, there was a span of 15 bases. The germline gives CDR1 MGHRA, CDR2 YSYEKL. CDR3 loop: CASSPPRGDYSPLHF. Here the CDR3 DNA reads TGCGCCAGCAGCCCCCCCAGGGGAGACTATTCACCCCTCCACTTT.

The gene calls are TRBV19 and TRBJ1-4; 11 bases match TRBD1. V shed 4 bases, J shed 8 bases, and the junction held 6 bases outside the gene matches. From germline, CDR1 is LNHDA and CDR2 SQIVND (reference sequence). There are 15 residues in the CDR3. The CDR3 loop reads CASSKSGTGGEKLFF. The CDR3 DNA reads TGTGCCAGTAGTAAATCCGGGACAGGGGGGGAAAAACTGTTTTTT.

CDR3 sequence: CASSLAGYSNQPQHF. The CDR3 coding sequence is TGTGCCAGCAGCTTAGCGGGCTATAGCAATCAGCCCCAGCATTTT. This chain connects TRBV7-9 to TRBJ1-5; D is undetermined. This CDR3 region has 15 residues. Germline assignment: CDR1 SEHNR and CDR2 FQNEAQ (reference sequence). Trimming left V 0 bases short and J 0 bases short, with 6 bases between.

This chain uses TRBV5-5 with TRBJ1-2; 7 positions agree with TRBD1. The V segment lost 0 bases and the J segment 5 bases; nucleotides outside the gene matches: 4. The length of the CDR3 is 14 residues. From germline, CDR1 is SGHKS and CDR2 YYEKEE (reference sequence). The CDR3 DNA reads TGTGCCAGCAGCTTGGGACAGGGAAATTATGGCTACACCTTC. Residues: CASSLGQGNYGYTF. The full variable domain, in which reference TRBV5-5 and TRBJ1-2 provide the parts outside the CDR3, is DAGVTQSPTHLIKTRGQQVTLRCSPISGHKSVSWYQQVLGQGPQFIFQYYEKEERGRGNFPDRFSARQFPNYSSELNVNALLLGDSALYLCASSLGQGNYGYTFGSGTRLTVV.

The V gene is TRBV6-1, the J gene TRBJ1-5; D not resolved. Germline V gives CDR1 MNHNS, CDR2 SASEGT. V dropped 1 base and J dropped 5 bases, with 6 bases sitting between them. The CDR3 is 13 amino acids. CDR3 nucleotides: TGTGCCAGCAGTGAAGGGGCGCATCAGCCCCAGCATTTT. This codes for CASSEGAHQPQHF.

As concerns this clone: The junction shows a germline mismatch at one end, possibly a read error. The rearrangement uses TRBV5-1 and TRBJ1-1; D not resolved. This CDR3 comprises 14 residues. CDR1 is SGHRS and CDR2 is YFSETQ in the germline V gene. CDR3 in amino acids: CASSLIGRNTEAFF. CDR3 DNA: TGTGCCAGCAGCTTGATTGGGCGCAACACTGAAGCTTTCTTT.

V usage is TRBV28 and J usage is TRBJ2-7; 9 positions match TRBD1. The V and J ends lost 6 bases and 5 bases, in that order; junction bases with no gene match: 8. The length of the CDR3 is 14 residues. CDR1 and CDR2 (germline): MDHEN, SYDVKM. The chain's CDR3 is CASRSTQGADEQYV. The CDR3 bases are TGTGCCAGCAGGTCAACACAGGGGGCGGACGAGCAGTACGTC.

J is TRBJ2-2 and V is TRBV27; maybe TRBD1 (6 bases). V shed 0 bases and J shed 4 bases, with 9 bases lying between them. Per germline, CDR1 MNHEY and CDR2 SMNVEV (reference sequence). This CDR3 is built from 15 residues. The CDR3 reads CASSLSGASTGELFF. The CDR3 DNA reads TGTGCCAGCAGTTTATCGGGGGCGAGCACCGGGGAGCTGTTTTTT.

J is TRBJ2-3 and V is TRBV29-1; 7 bases match TRBD2. The V gene end was trimmed by 5 bases and the J gene end by 6 bases; junction bases not matched to a gene: 17. CDR3 size: 16 residues. The germline gives CDR1 SQVTM, CDR2 ANQGSEA. CDR3 amino acids: CSVPGGSGSLGDTQYF. Written as DNA, the CDR3 is TGCAGCGTTCCTGGTGGTAGCGGGTCCCTAGGGGATACGCAGTATTTT.

To note about this clone: This clone may be a read error of a much larger clone one base away. The chain carries TRBV6-4 and TRBJ2-1, with 9 bases aligning to TRBD1. Germline loops: CDR1 MRHNA, CDR2 SNTAGT. The CDR3 extends over 14 amino acids. Trimming at V came to 3 bases and at J to 3 bases, leaving 0 bases not matched to a gene. The CDR3 sequence: CASSEGQGYNEQFF. Here the CDR3 DNA reads TGTGCCAGCAGTGAGGGACAGGGCTACAATGAGCAGTTCTTC.

V gene TRBV6-6 combines with J gene TRBJ1-3; possibly TRBD1 for D (6 bases). The CDR3 consists of 18 residues. CDR1 and CDR2 (germline): MNHNY, SVGAGI (reference sequence). V shed 5 bases and J shed 0 bases, with 20 bases lying between them. CDR3 DNA sequence: TGTGCCAGCAGTCGCTTTCTCGGGACACCCACCTCTGGAAACACCATATATTTT. It specifies CASSRFLGTPTSGNTIYF.

About this clone itself: A junction boundary mismatches the germline segment, possibly from a read error. This chain joins TRBV5-1 and TRBJ2-1; D is undetermined. This CDR3 contains 15 residues. Germline V lookup: CDR1 SGHRS, CDR2 YFSETQ. CDR3 protein: CASSLSESSYNEQFF. In DNA form, the CDR3 reads TGTGCCAGCAGCTTGTCGGAGAGCTCCTACAATGAGCAGTTCTTC.

The rearrangement joins TRBV7-2 to TRBJ1-3, with 7 bases that match TRBD1. Germline values: CDR1 SGHTA, CDR2 FQGNSA. CDR3 size: 16 residues. J lost 1 base, V lost 5 bases, and 8 bases had no gene match. The CDR3 protein is CASSRVGQLSGNTIYF. In DNA, the CDR3 is TGTGCCAGCAGCAGAGTGGGACAGTTATCTGGAAACACCATATATTTT. Combining the CDR3 with reference TRBV7-2 and TRBJ1-3 gives the whole variable domain GAGVSQSPSNKVTEKGKDVELRCDPISGHTALYWYRQSLGQGLEFLIYFQGNSAPDKSGLPSDRFSAERTGGSVSTLTIQRTQQEDSAVYLCASSRVGQLSGNTIYFGEGSWLTVV.

The rearrangement uses TRBV11-2 and TRBJ2-3; 14 nucleotides match TRBD2. Per the germline V gene, CDR1 is SGHAT and CDR2 is FQNNGV. CDR3 length: 19 amino acids. The trim removed 5 bases at V and 0 bases at J, leaving 10 bases unmatched. The CDR3 DNA follows: TGTGCCAGCAGCCTATACGGGACTAGCGGGGGATCTAGCACAGATACGCAGTATTTT. Amino acids: CASSLYGTSGGSSTDTQYF. Based on the CDR3 plus reference TRBV11-2 and TRBJ2-3, the full variable domain is EAGVAQSPRYKIIEKRQSVAFWCNPISGHATLYWYQQILGQGPKLLIQFQNNGVVDDSQLPKDRFSAERLKGVDSTLKIQPAKLEDSAVYLCASSLYGTSGGSSTDTQYFGPGTRLTVL.

The chain employs TRBV7-2 and TRBJ2-3; possible D gene TRBD2, 5 bases. The germline V and J ends were trimmed by 1 base and 4 bases, with 15 bases remaining between them. CDR1 SGHTA and CDR2 FQGNSA come from the germline V gene. This CDR3 comprises 16 residues. This chain's CDR3 is CASSLGAGHPPDTQYF. The CDR3, as DNA: TGTGCCAGCAGCTTAGGTGCGGGCCACCCCCCAGATACGCAGTATTTT.

The chain combines TRBV28 with TRBJ1-2; TRBD1 matches 10 bases. Germline V gives CDR1 MDHEN, CDR2 SYDVKM. The CDR3 contains 16 residues. V shed 5 bases, J shed 5 bases, and the junction held 11 bases outside the gene matches. CDR3 in DNA: TGTGCCAGCAGTCCCAACGATGGGGACAGGGGTTATGGCTACACCTTC. This codes for CASSPNDGDRGYGYTF.

V gene TRBV7-2 combines with J gene TRBJ2-3; maybe TRBD1 (5 bases). The CDR3 runs to 13 residues. Trimming removed 3 bases from V and 13 bases from J, with 17 bases in between. Germline V gene sequence: CDR1 SGHTA, CDR2 FQGNSA. In nucleotides, the CDR3 is TGTGCCAGCAGCTTTAGGGGCCCGGCAGGAAAGTATTTT. Amino acids: CASSFRGPAGKYF. Using reference TRBV7-2 and TRBJ2-3 for the parts outside the CDR3, the full variable domain is GAGVSQSPSNKVTEKGKDVELRCDPISGHTALYWYRQSLGQGLEFLIYFQGNSAPDKSGLPSDRFSAERTGGSVSTLTIQRTQQEDSAVYLCASSFRGPAGKYFGPGTRLTVL.

In this sample, this clone turned up once. The chain combines TRBV11-2 with TRBJ2-5; 8 nucleotides align to TRBD1. V gave up 5 bases and J gave up 5 bases; unmatched junction bases: 7. CDR1 SGHAT and CDR2 FQNNGV come from the germline V gene. The CDR3 has 14 residues. The CDR3 nucleotides read TGTGCCAGCAGCCCCAGGGGGCTCCGGGAGACCCAGTACTTC. Its protein is CASSPRGLRETQYF.

The chain employs TRBV3-1 (or the pseudogene TRBV3-2) and TRBJ2-5; D possibly corresponds to TRBD2 (5 bases). The V end lost 5 bases, the J end lost 1 base, and 8 bases lay between the germline ends. This CDR3 contains 13 residues. Germline V gene sequence: CDR1 LGHDT, CDR2 YNNKEL (reference sequence). The CDR3 sequence: CASSGLAQETQYF. In nucleotides, the CDR3 is TGTGCCAGCAGCGGTCTAGCCCAAGAGACCCAGTACTTC.

This clone has just one count. V gene TRBV7-6 combines with J gene TRBJ1-3, with D tentatively TRBD1 (6 bases). V lost 1 base to trimming and J lost 4 bases, with 11 bases between them. CDR3 length equals 15 residues. CDR1 and CDR2 (germline): SGHVS, FNYEAQ. CDR3 sequence: CASSLGGQEGNTIYF. The CDR3 region has the DNA TGTGCCAGCAGCTTAGGGGGGCAGGAAGGAAACACCATATATTTT.